A selection of T cell receptor beta chains follows, all from one sample in a study of blood T cell repertoires in COVID-19. TCRdb keeps only in-frame clones here, not all; method: immunoSEQ multiplex PCR. The sample records about 200,000 clones, approximately 86% being singletons. The specimen was PBMCs or T cells enriched from blood (not recorded which). The receptors come from a woman in her forties in a cohort exposed to, infected with or recovered from COVID-19 (not recorded which). CDR3s include the opening cysteine and the closing phenylalanine or tryptophan. The D gene is left open where the match is weak. Where a row states a size, it is once, few, many or the class of an expanded clone; other rows omit it.

TRBV5-1,13,.,.,TRBJ2-7,CASSMTGFYEQYF,TGCGCCAGCAGCATGACAGGATTCTACGAGCAGTACTTC
TRBV13,15,.,.,TRBJ2-2,CASSFRQVGTGELFF,TGTGCCAGCAGCTTCCGACAGGTTGGCACCGGGGAGCTGTTTTTT
TRBV19,16,.,.,TRBJ2-1,CASSERSSAPVNEQFF,TGTGCCAGTAGCGAACGATCTAGCGCACCGGTCAATGAGCAGTTCTTC
TRBV18,15,.,.,TRBJ1-1,CASSPREQSNTEAFF,TGTGCCAGCTCACCCCGGGAGCAGTCGAACACTGAAGCTTTCTTT
TRBV19,14,.,TRBD1,TRBJ1-1,CASSLQGGNTEAFF,TGTGCCAGTAGTTTGCAGGGGGGGAACACTGAAGCTTTCTTT
TRBV11-2,11,.,.,TRBJ1-1,CASSYRERAFF,TGTGCCAGCAGCTACCGAGAGAGGGCTTTCTTT
TRBV3-1/TRBV3-2,12,.,.,TRBJ1-2,CASSLAGYGYTF,TGTGCCAGCAGCCTCGCAGGCTATGGCTACACCTTC
TRBV4-1,16,.,TRBD2,TRBJ2-2,CASSQDLAGGSGELFF,TGCGCCAGCAGCCAAGATCTGGCGGGAGGGTCCGGGGAGCTGTTTTTT
TRBV7-9,17,.,.,TRBJ1-1,CASSPRAGADKNTEAFF,TGTGCCAGCAGCCCGAGAGCGGGGGCCGATAAGAACACTGAAGCTTTCTTT
TRBV9,13,.,TRBD1,TRBJ1-2,CASSVGRGRGYTF,TGTGCCAGCAGCGTAGGGAGGGGGCGCGGCTACACCTTC
TRBV19,13,.,.,TRBJ1-5,CASSIPPYQPQHF,TGTGCCAGTAGTATCCCCCCCTATCAGCCCCAGCATTTT
TRBV9,15,many,TRBD2,TRBJ2-5,CASSVDSGRGETQYF,TGTGCCAGCAGCGTGGATAGCGGGAGGGGAGAGACCCAGTACTTC
TRBV5-1,13,.,.,TRBJ1-2,CASSLQGRDGYTF,TGCGCCAGCAGCTTGCAGGGTAGGGATGGCTACACCTTC
TRBV11-3,15,.,.,TRBJ2-7,CASSLEGAGRYEQYF,TGTGCCAGCAGCTTAGAAGGGGCAGGACGCTACGAGCAGTACTTC
TRBV7-2,16,.,TRBD1,TRBJ1-5,CASSFSGTALSQPQHF,TGTGCCAGCAGCTTTTCCGGGACAGCACTCAGTCAGCCCCAGCATTTT
TRBV14,16,.,TRBD1,TRBJ2-1,CASSHKDREIPNEQFF,TGTGCCAGCAGCCATAAAGACAGGGAAATCCCCAATGAGCAGTTCTTC
TRBV27,14,.,.,TRBJ2-1,CASSLGGPMDEQFF,TGTGCCAGCAGTTTGGGGGGGCCAATGGATGAGCAGTTCTTC
TRBV7-9,16,.,.,TRBJ1-1,CASSLALGALSTEAFF,TGTGCCAGCAGCTTAGCGCTGGGGGCCCTTTCGACTGAAGCTTTCTTT
TRBV6-5,15,few,.,TRBJ2-5,CASKKLGREQETQYF,TGTGCCAGCAAGAAACTAGGGCGGGAACAAGAGACCCAGTACTTC
TRBV29-1,14,.,.,TRBJ1-2,CSAWGQRTNYGYTF,TGCAGCGCCTGGGGACAACGAACAAACTATGGCTACACCTTC
TRBV3-1/TRBV3-2,13,.,.,TRBJ2-5,CASSQGLQETQYF,TGTGCCAGCAGCCAAGGACTTCAAGAGACCCAGTACTTC
TRBV7-6,15,.,.,TRBJ2-5,CASSLGLASRETQYF,TGTGCCAGCAGCTTAGGGTTGGCCTCACGAGAGACCCAGTACTTC